Following are 5 T cell receptor beta chains from one sample sequenced in a study of T cell responses to AZD1222 COVID-19 vaccine. Libraries were prepared by immunoSEQ multiplex PCR; TCRdb keeps only in-frame clonotypes and omits some of them. The sample carries about 130,000 clones, about 90% recorded once. The sample here was peripheral blood, taken on day 0 of AZD1222 vaccination. All receptors derive from an adult in good health.

The chain uses TRBV3-1 (or the pseudogene TRBV3-2) and TRBJ2-7; 11 bases map to TRBD2. Per the germline V gene, CDR1 is LGHDT and CDR2 is YNNKEL (reference sequence). The CDR3 consists of 14 residues. Trimming took 6 bases from V and 6 from J; bases not matched to a gene: 7. CDR3 DNA: TGTGCCAGCAGTCTACTAGCGGGGGCCGGCGAGCAGTACTTC. Translating gives CASSLLAGAGEQYF.

CDR3 in DNA: TGTGCCAGCAGCCCCTCTGAGGGCTTCTATAGAGCTTTCTTT. Its translation: CASSPSEGFYRAFF. The chain combines TRBV7-2 with TRBJ1-1; unclear D gene. V lost 5 bases and J 10 bases, leaving 20 bases between the germline ends. The CDR3 spans 14 residues. CDR1 is SGHTA and CDR2 is FQGNSA in the germline V gene.

V usage is TRBV27 and J usage is TRBJ2-1; 12 bases line up with TRBD2. Looked up from germline, CDR1 is MNHEY and CDR2 is SMNVEV (reference sequence). V lost 5 bases and J lost 8; bases outside the gene matches: 7. The CDR3 is made up of 15 amino acids. The CDR3 reads CASSARTSGVDEQFF. CDR3 bases: TGTGCCAGCAGTGCTAGGACTAGCGGGGTCGATGAGCAGTTCTTC.

CDR3 residues: CASSQAGTGDTQYF. Written as DNA, the CDR3 is TGCGCCAGCAGCCAAGCGGGGACAGGGGATACGCAGTATTTT. The J gene is TRBJ2-3, the V gene TRBV4-3; TRBD1 aligns across 9 bases. This CDR3 is built from 14 residues. Germline lookup yields CDR1 LGHNA and CDR2 YSLEER. Trimming took 1 base from V and 6 from J; bases not matched to a gene: 2.

The gene calls are TRBV3-1 (or the pseudogene TRBV3-2) and TRBJ1-1; 7 bases map to TRBD1. Germline CDR1 reads LGHDT; CDR2 reads YNNKEL (reference sequence). Losses at the gene ends were 1 base for V and 0 bases for J; bases not matched to a gene: 8. CDR3 length: 17 amino acids. The CDR3 sequence is CASSQGSGQTMNTEAFF. DNA of the CDR3: TGTGCCAGCAGCCAAGGATCGGGACAGACAATGAACACTGAAGCTTTCTTT.